This entry describes one T cell receptor beta chain. This entry is derived from a study of T cell changes during pregnancy in multiple sclerosis. Sequenced by immunoSEQ multiplex PCR; TCRdb stores in-frame clones only, minus some. The table has 55,000 to 80,000 clones, roughly nine tenths seen once. The CDR3 is made up of 14 amino acids. Germline trimming cut 3 bases from V and 3 bases from J; bases unmatched to any gene: 4. The germline gives CDR1 GTSNPN, CDR2 SVGIG (reference sequence). The chain has TRBV30 and TRBJ1-5, with 8 nucleotides matching TRBD1. This TCR came from a female donor in good health, enrolled as a control in a pregnancy study. The sequenced sample was peripheral blood, obtained after pregnancy. The DNA for the CDR3 is TGTGCCTGGAGGGAGACAGGGGCCAATCAGCCCCAGCATTTT. Protein sequence: CAWRETGANQPQHF.